The subject of this entry is one TCR beta chain. Its specificity is unknown. CDR3 size: 13 residues. In germline, CDR1 is MNHEY, CDR2 SMNVEV (reference sequence). The germline V and J ends were trimmed by 3 bases and 2 bases, with 6 bases remaining between them. The record originates from a study of vaccination effects on CD4 cells after COVID-19. Looking at the study overall: In culture with around 9.1 IU/ml IL-2 and 8 to 10 ug/ml peptides, PBMC were grown at a few million per well.

Produced via immunoSEQ multiplex PCR; TCRdb's table is partial and in-frame only. The profile shows tens of thousands of clones, 50% to 70% of them singletons. At the end of more than 8 days of culture, CD4+ T cells were isolated. The sample consisted of CD4+ T cells from PBMCs cultured without peptide, taken before COVID-19 vaccination. The source of this sequence is a human donor who received a COVID-19 vaccine. V usage is TRBV27 and J usage is TRBJ2-3; D remains ambiguous. The CDR3 DNA sequence: TGTGCCAGCAGTTTCTGGAACACAGATACGCAGTATTTT. It encodes CASSFWNTDTQYF.